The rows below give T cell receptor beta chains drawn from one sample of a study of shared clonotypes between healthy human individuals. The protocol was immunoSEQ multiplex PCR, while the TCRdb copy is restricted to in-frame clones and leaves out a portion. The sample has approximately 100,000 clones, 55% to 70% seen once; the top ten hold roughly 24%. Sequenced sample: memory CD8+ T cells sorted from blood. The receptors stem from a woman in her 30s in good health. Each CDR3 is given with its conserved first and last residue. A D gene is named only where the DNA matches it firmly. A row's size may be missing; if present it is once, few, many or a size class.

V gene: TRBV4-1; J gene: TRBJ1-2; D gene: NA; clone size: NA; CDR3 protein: CASSHPFGGYTF; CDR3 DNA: TGCGCCAGCAGCCACCCGTTCGGGGGCTACACCTTC
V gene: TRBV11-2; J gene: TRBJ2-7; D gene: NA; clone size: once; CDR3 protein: CASSLDPLSSYEQYF; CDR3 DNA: TGTGCCAGCAGCTTAGATCCCCTCAGCTCCTACGAGCAGTACTTC
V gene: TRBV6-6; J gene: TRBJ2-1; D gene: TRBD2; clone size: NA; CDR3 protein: CASSYRTSGILEQFF; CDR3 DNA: TGTGCCAGCAGTTACAGGACTAGCGGGATTCTTGAGCAGTTCTTC
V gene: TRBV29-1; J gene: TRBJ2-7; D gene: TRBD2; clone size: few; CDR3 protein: CSVSGRATYEQYF; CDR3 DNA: TGCAGCGTTAGCGGGAGGGCCACCTACGAGCAGTACTTC
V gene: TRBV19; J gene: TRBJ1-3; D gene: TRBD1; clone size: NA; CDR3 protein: CASSNDLRGIGNTIYF; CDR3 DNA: TGTGCCAGTAGTAACGACCTCAGGGGGATCGGAAACACCATATATTTT
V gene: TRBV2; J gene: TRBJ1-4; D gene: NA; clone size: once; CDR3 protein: CASSDGSGARTNEKLFF; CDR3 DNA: TGTGCCAGCAGTGATGGATCAGGGGCGAGAACTAATGAAAAACTGTTTTTT
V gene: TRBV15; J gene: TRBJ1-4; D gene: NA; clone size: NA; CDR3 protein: CATSRDGTDEKLFF; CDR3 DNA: TGTGCCACCAGCAGAGACGGGACGGATGAAAAACTGTTTTTT
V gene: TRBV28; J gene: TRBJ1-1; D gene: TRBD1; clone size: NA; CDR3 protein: CASSLGQGAWTAFF; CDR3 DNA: TGTGCCAGCAGTTTGGGACAGGGGGCCTGGACAGCTTTCTTT
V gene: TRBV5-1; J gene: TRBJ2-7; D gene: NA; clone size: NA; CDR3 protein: CASSSRLATTYEQYF; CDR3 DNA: TGCGCCAGCAGCTCCCGGCTAGCGACGACCTACGAGCAGTACTTC
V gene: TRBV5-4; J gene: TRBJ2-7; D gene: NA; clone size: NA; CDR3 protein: CASSLGLGGTHGYEQYF; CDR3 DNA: TGTGCCAGCAGCTTGGGACTAGGGGGCACCCACGGCTACGAGCAGTACTTC
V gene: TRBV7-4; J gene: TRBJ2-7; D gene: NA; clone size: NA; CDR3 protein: CASSIPGSQSYEQYF; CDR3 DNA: TGTGCCAGCAGCATTCCTGGGTCGCAATCCTACGAGCAGTACTTC
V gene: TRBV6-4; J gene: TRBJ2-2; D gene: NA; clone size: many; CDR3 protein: CASSDSKGGHTGELFF; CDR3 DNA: TGTGCCAGCAGTGACTCGAAGGGCGGACACACCGGGGAGCTGTTTTTT
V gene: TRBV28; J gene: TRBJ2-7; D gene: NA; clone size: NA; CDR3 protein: CASSLSPFSRQHYEQYF; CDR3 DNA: TGTGCCAGCAGTTTATCCCCCTTCTCACGGCAGCACTACGAGCAGTACTTC
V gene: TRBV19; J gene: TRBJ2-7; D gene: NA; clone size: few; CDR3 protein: CASSVRDSRLGEQYF; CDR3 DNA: TGTGCCAGTAGTGTCCGGGACTCCCGCCTAGGCGAGCAGTACTTC
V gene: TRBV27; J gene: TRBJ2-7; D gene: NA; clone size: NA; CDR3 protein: CASSFSVNSYEQYF; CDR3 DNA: TGTGCCAGCAGTTTTTCTGTGAACTCCTACGAGCAGTACTTC
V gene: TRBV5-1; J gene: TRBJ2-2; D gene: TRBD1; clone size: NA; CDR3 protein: CASSLGQDTGELFF; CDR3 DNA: TGCGCCAGCAGCTTAGGACAGGACACCGGGGAGCTGTTTTTT
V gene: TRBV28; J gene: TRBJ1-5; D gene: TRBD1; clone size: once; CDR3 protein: CASSLLKGAPPQHF; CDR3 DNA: TGTGCCAGCAGTTTATTGAAGGGGGCTCCCCCCCAGCATTTT
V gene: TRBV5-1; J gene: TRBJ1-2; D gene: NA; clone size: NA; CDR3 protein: CASSPRTFYGYTF; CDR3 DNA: TGCGCCAGCAGCCCTAGGACGTTCTATGGCTACACCTTC
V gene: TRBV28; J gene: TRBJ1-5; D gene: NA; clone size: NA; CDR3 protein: CASSYQASNQPQHF; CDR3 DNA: TGTGCCAGCAGTTATCAGGCCAGCAATCAGCCCCAGCATTTT
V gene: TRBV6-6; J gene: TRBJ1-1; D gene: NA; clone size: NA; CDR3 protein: CASSIQGKNTEAFF; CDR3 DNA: TGTGCCAGCAGTATACAGGGCAAGAACACTGAAGCTTTCTTT
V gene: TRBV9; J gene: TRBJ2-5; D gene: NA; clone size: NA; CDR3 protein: CASRGLSSETQYF; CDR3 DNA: TGTGCCAGCAGGGGACTTTCCTCAGAGACCCAGTACTTC
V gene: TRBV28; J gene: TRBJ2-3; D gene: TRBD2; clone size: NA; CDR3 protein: CASSLRPSGSPRGGTQYF; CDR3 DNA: TGTGCCAGCAGTTTGCGCCCAAGCGGGAGCCCGCGAGGTGGTACGCAGTATTTT
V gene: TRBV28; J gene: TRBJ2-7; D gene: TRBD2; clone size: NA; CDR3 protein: CASSLSLADLTYEQYF; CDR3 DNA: TGTGCCAGCAGTTTATCCCTAGCGGACCTCACCTACGAGCAGTACTTC
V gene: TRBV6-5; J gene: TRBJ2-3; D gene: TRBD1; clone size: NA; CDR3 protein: CATRQGDTDTQYF; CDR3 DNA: TGTGCCACCAGGCAGGGGGACACAGATACGCAGTATTTT
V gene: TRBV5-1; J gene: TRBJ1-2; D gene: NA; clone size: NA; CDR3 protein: CASSSGLNYGYTF; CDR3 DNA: TGCGCCAGCAGCTCCGGACTGAACTATGGCTACACCTTC
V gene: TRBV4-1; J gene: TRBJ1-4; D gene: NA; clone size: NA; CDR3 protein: CASSQVSTAVNEKLFF; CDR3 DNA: TGCGCCAGCAGCCAAGTATCCACAGCTGTGAATGAAAAACTGTTTTTT
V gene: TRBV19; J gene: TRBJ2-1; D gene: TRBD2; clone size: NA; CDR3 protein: CASSRRSGYYNEQFF; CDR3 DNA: TGTGCCAGTAGTCGACGTAGCGGGTATTACAATGAGCAGTTCTTC
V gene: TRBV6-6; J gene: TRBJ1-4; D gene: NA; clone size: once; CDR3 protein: CASSSTASNEKLFF; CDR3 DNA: TGTGCCAGCAGTTCGACAGCCAGCAATGAAAAACTGTTTTTT
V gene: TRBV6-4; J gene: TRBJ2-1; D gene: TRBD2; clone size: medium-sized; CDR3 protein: CASSDGLAGDEQFF; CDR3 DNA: TGTGCCAGCAGTGACGGACTAGCGGGAGATGAGCAGTTCTTC